Below, 17 T cell receptor beta chains from the same sample are listed, as sequenced in a study of blood T cell repertoires in COVID-19. The protocol was immunoSEQ multiplex PCR, while the TCRdb copy is restricted to in-frame clones and leaves out a portion. The repertoire holds around 250,000 clones, with more than 75% as singletons. The sample comprised peripheral blood. All receptors come from an elderly man with acute or convalescent COVID-19.

The chain couples TRBV20-1 to TRBJ2-3; no definite D call. The CDR3 is 10 residues long. Trimming left V 7 bases short and J 0 bases short, with 2 bases between. CDR1 DFQATT and CDR2 SNEGSKA come from the germline V gene (reference sequence). This chain's CDR3 is CSVSTDTQYF. Here the CDR3 DNA reads TGCAGTGTAAGCACAGATACGCAGTATTTT.

This clone occurred once. The V and J genes are TRBV24-1 and TRBJ1-5, with a possible D match to TRBD1 (5 bases). The germline V gene has CDR1 KGHDR and CDR2 SFDVKD. V lost 2 bases and J lost 8, with 15 bases in between. The CDR3 loop spans 15 amino acids. CDR3 DNA: TGTGCCACCAGTGATTCGACTCCGGGGGTTGAGCCCCAGCATTTT. Translation gives CATSDSTPGVEPQHF.

The rearrangement links TRBV5-6 to TRBJ1-2; D unclear. Germline V gene sequence: CDR1 SGHDT, CDR2 YYEEEE. The CDR3 has 12 amino acids. Trimming took 2 bases from V and 6 from J, leaving 8 bases between them. This CDR3 reads CASSFRGNGYTF. DNA for the CDR3: TGTGCCAGCAGCTTCAGAGGGAATGGCTACACCTTC.

The chain combines TRBV9 with TRBJ2-6; D call uncertain. Trimming cost V 4 bases and J 0 bases, with 14 bases left between them. CDR1 SGDLS and CDR2 YYNGEE come from the germline V gene. The CDR3 contains 17 residues. CDR3 coding DNA: TGTGCCAGCAGCCCTAATAACCCGAGCTCTGGGGCCAACGTCCTGACTTTC. This codes for CASSPNNPSSGANVLTF.

This clone was observed a few times. This sequence joins TRBV28 and TRBJ1-1; 7 bases are shared with TRBD1. Per the germline V gene, CDR1 is MDHEN and CDR2 is SYDVKM. The CDR3 length is 14 residues. Losses at the gene ends were 8 bases for V and 9 bases for J; bases not matched to a gene: 15. CDR3 bases: TGTGCCAGCGGATCGATAAGACAGGGTCGGAAAGCTTTCTTT. As protein: CASGSIRQGRKAFF.

J is TRBJ1-1 and V is TRBV3-1 (or the pseudogene TRBV3-2), with 7 bases that match TRBD1. CDR1 and CDR2 (germline): LGHDT, YNNKEL (reference sequence). V lost 4 bases and J lost 1; bases outside the gene matches: 6. This CDR3 comprises 15 residues. Here the CDR3 reads CASSPTGLENTEAFF. The DNA of the CDR3 is TGTGCCAGCAGCCCGACAGGGTTAGAGAACACTGAAGCTTTCTTT.

In regard to this clone: The sample contains more than one DNA sequence encoding this CDR3. The CDR3 bases are TGTGCCAGCAGTGAACGCGGGATGGGCACAGATACGCAGTATTTT. Translation gives CASSERGMGTDTQYF. The J gene is TRBJ2-3, the V gene TRBV2; possible D gene TRBD2, 6 bases. CDR1 and CDR2 (germline): SNHLY, FYNNEI. V was trimmed by 2 bases and J by 1 base, leaving 10 bases between them. CDR3 length: 15 amino acids.

The chain recombines TRBV19 with TRBJ2-5; 8 bases agree with TRBD1. V lost 6 bases, J lost 1 base, and 19 bases stayed unmatched. The CDR3 consists of 19 residues. Germline V CDR1 and CDR2: LNHDA, SQIVND (reference sequence). The chain's CDR3 is CASRRTGGLGERTQETQYF. CDR3 in DNA: TGTGCCAGTAGACGAACAGGGGGTCTAGGAGAGAGAACCCAAGAGACCCAGTACTTC.

This chain joins TRBV25-1 and TRBJ1-1, with TRBD1 matching over 8 bases. V lost 4 bases to trimming and J lost 7 bases; unmatched junction nucleotides: 5. Germline CDR1 reads MGHDK; CDR2 reads SYGVNS. This CDR3 region has 13 residues. CDR3 nucleotide sequence: TGTGCCAGCAGTGGGACAGGGAGGAGTGAAGCTTTCTTT. Protein sequence: CASSGTGRSEAFF.

The V call is TRBV28, the J call TRBJ1-5, with D perhaps matching TRBD1 (6 bases). Trimming stripped 3 bases from V and 2 bases from J, with 17 bases between. Germline loops: CDR1 MDHEN, CDR2 SYDVKM. The CDR3 runs to 17 residues. CDR3 region: CASSLIRGGAGNQPQHF. The DNA of the CDR3 is TGTGCCAGCAGTTTGATCCGGGGGGGCGCCGGCAATCAGCCCCAGCATTTT. Together with reference TRBV28 and TRBJ1-5, the CDR3 gives the full variable domain: DVKVTQSSRYLVKRTGEKVFLECVQDMDHENMFWYRQDPGLGLRLIYFSYDVKMKEKGDIPEGYSVSREKKERFSLILESASTNQTSMYLCASSLIRGGAGNQPQHFGDGTRLSIL.

V gene TRBV3-1 (or the pseudogene TRBV3-2) combines with J gene TRBJ2-7; D may be TRBD2 (6 bases). The CDR3 loop spans 12 amino acids. Germline V CDR1 and CDR2: LGHDT, YNNKEL (reference sequence). The V end lost 4 bases, the J end lost 5 bases, and 9 bases lay between the germline ends. The DNA of the CDR3 is TGTGCCAGCAGCCCCAGGGAGGACGAGCAGTACTTC. Its translation is CASSPREDEQYF.

The V gene is TRBV10-3, the J gene TRBJ1-1; a possible D gene is TRBD1 (6 bases). There are 15 residues in the CDR3. V lost 5 bases to trimming and J lost 0 bases, with 13 bases between them. Germline V gene lookup returns CDR1 ENHRY and CDR2 SYGVKD. The CDR3 reads CAISQPGDMNTEAFF. The CDR3 DNA is TGTGCCATCAGTCAACCCGGGGACATGAACACTGAAGCTTTCTTT.

This clone was counted a few times. The chain combines TRBV2 with TRBJ1-2; 8 bases align to TRBD1. CDR3 length equals 12 residues. V shed 6 bases, J shed 7 bases, and the junction held 4 bases outside the gene matches. Germline assignment: CDR1 SNHLY and CDR2 FYNNEI. The CDR3 region is CASRGTGAGYTF. The CDR3 region has the DNA TGTGCCAGCAGGGGGACAGGAGCTGGCTACACCTTC.

This clone occurred a few times. This rearrangement joins TRBV7-2 to TRBJ1-5; D may be TRBD1 (5 bases). The CDR3 length is 15 residues. Germline CDR1 SGHTA, CDR2 FQGNSA. V was pared by 3 bases and J by 2 bases, with 11 bases between. DNA of the CDR3: TGTGCCAGCAGCTTGCAGGGATGGCGCAATCAGCCCCAGCATTTT. Its translation is CASSLQGWRNQPQHF.

The chain employs TRBV4-3 and TRBJ2-4; D possibly corresponds to TRBD2 (6 bases). Trimming cost V 0 bases and J 1 base, with 13 bases left between them. The germline CDR1 and CDR2 sequences are LGHNA and YSLEER. This CDR3 has 17 amino acids. CDR3 bases: TGCGCCAGCAGCCAAGATCCGGGGGTAGGGGCCAAAAACATTCAGTACTTC. Residues: CASSQDPGVGAKNIQYF.

J is TRBJ2-1 and V is TRBV7-2; no definite D call. V lost 4 bases and J 7 bases, leaving 8 bases between the germline ends. Germline V gives CDR1 SGHTA, CDR2 FQGNSA. There are 12 residues in the CDR3. The CDR3 sequence: CASSSRFNEQFF. DNA of the CDR3: TGTGCCAGCAGCTCCAGGTTTAATGAGCAGTTCTTC.

V is TRBV28 and J is TRBJ1-4, with D perhaps TRBD1 (6 bases). The V end was cut by 6 bases, the J end by 2 bases, with 13 bases between. Per the germline V gene, CDR1 is MDHEN and CDR2 is SYDVKM. CDR3 size: 15 residues. The DNA for the CDR3 is TGTGCCAGCAGCTTAGACAGGTTCACTAATGAAAAACTGTTTTTT. It translates to CASSLDRFTNEKLFF. Full variable domain (outside the CDR3, taken from reference TRBV28 and TRBJ1-4): DVKVTQSSRYLVKRTGEKVFLECVQDMDHENMFWYRQDPGLGLRLIYFSYDVKMKEKGDIPEGYSVSREKKERFSLILESASTNQTSMYLCASSLDRFTNEKLFFGSGTQLSVL.